The 22 T cell receptor beta chains given below trace back to one sample, sequenced in a study of OX40 agonist ivuxolimab in advanced cancers. Here immunoSEQ multiplex PCR was the method, and the copy in TCRdb shows in-frame clones only, minus some. The sample includes 63,000 or so clones, 88% seen only once; the top ten take about 2.2%. This material consisted of CD4+ or CD8+ T cells sorted from blood, taken in a trial of the OX40 agonist ivuxolimab. All receptors come from an adult with an advanced solid tumor such as melanoma, head and neck, liver or kidney cancer.

The chain has TRBV19 and TRBJ1-5; D perhaps matches TRBD1 (6 bases). V lost 6 bases to trimming and J lost 0 bases, with 9 bases between them. This CDR3 spans 14 amino acids. Germline V gene data show CDR1 as LNHDA and CDR2 as SQIVND (reference sequence). The CDR3 loop is CASRRQVSNQPQHF. Written as DNA, the CDR3 is TGTGCCAGTAGGCGACAGGTTAGCAATCAGCCCCAGCATTTT.

The CDR3 here is CASSLARGQGITGELFF. The CDR3 DNA sequence: TGTGCCAGCAGCTTAGCCCGGGGACAGGGGATCACCGGGGAGCTGTTTTTT. The chain couples TRBV7-9 to TRBJ2-2, with TRBD1 matching 10 bases. The CDR3 extends over 17 amino acids. J was trimmed by 4 bases and V by 0 bases; bases with no gene match: 5. CDR1 and CDR2 (germline): SEHNR, FQNEAQ (reference sequence).

The chain uses TRBV7-6 and TRBJ1-5; D is undetermined. This CDR3 has 16 amino acids. Germline loops: CDR1 SGHVS, CDR2 FNYEAQ. V was shortened by 2 bases and J by 1 base, with 12 bases between the two germline ends. The CDR3 coding sequence is TGTGCCAGCAGCTTAAGGGCGGACGCGAGCAATCAGCCCCAGCATTTT. As protein: CASSLRADASNQPQHF.

This clone was recorded only once. V gene TRBV2 combines with J gene TRBJ2-1; D not certain. Per germline, CDR1 SNHLY and CDR2 FYNNEI. CDR3 length: 15 residues. V was shortened by 6 bases and J by 0 bases, with 12 bases between the two germline ends. The CDR3 DNA reads TGTGCCAGCAGGCCGGGCCCTAGCTCCTACAATGAGCAGTTCTTC. This encodes CASRPGPSSYNEQFF.

This clone has a single count. The V gene is TRBV19, the J gene TRBJ1-2; no clear D. Trimming pared 5 bases from V and 4 bases from J, leaving 2 bases between. Looked up from germline, CDR1 is LNHDA and CDR2 is SQIVND (reference sequence). The CDR3 spans 10 residues. CDR3 nucleotide sequence: TGTGCCAGTAGTGGCTATGGCTACACCTTC. This gives the protein CASSGYGYTF.

The chain carries TRBV13 and TRBJ2-3; no definite D call. From germline, CDR1 is PRHDT and CDR2 FYEKMQ (reference sequence). V shed 4 bases and J shed 0 bases, with 8 bases lying between them. The CDR3 loop spans 14 amino acids. CDR3 in DNA: TGTGCCAGCAGCTCCCGGAGTAGCACAGATACGCAGTATTTT. Translating gives CASSSRSSTDTQYF. The variable domain in full, with the rest retrieved from reference TRBV13 and TRBJ2-3, is AAGVIQSPRHLIKEKRETATLKCYPIPRHDTVYWYQQGPGQDPQFLISFYEKMQSDKGSIPDRFSAQQFSDYHSELNMSSLELGDSALYFCASSSRSSTDTQYFGPGTRLTVL.

This clone was recorded only once. V is TRBV4-2 and J is TRBJ2-6; the D gene is possibly TRBD2 (5 bases). The CDR3 is made up of 18 amino acids. V dropped 0 bases and J dropped 0 bases, with 12 bases sitting between them. Germline V gene sequence: CDR1 LGHNA, CDR2 YNFKEQ. The CDR3 protein is CASSQEQGLHSGANVLTF. For the CDR3, the DNA is TGTGCCAGCAGCCAAGAGCAAGGACTTCACTCTGGGGCCAACGTCCTGACTTTC.

The chain combines TRBV10-3 with TRBJ2-5, with TRBD2 matching over 10 bases. Germline CDR1 reads ENHRY; CDR2 reads SYGVKD. This CDR3 has 19 residues. V was pared by 0 bases and J by 5 bases, with 15 bases of the junction left unmatched. The CDR3 reads CAISESPIPAGGPRETQYF. The CDR3 region has the DNA TGTGCCATCAGTGAGTCCCCAATCCCAGCGGGGGGGCCTCGTGAGACCCAGTACTTC.

V and J are TRBV6-6 and TRBJ1-1, with no clear D. The V end lost 7 bases, the J end lost 4 bases, and 13 bases lay between the germline ends. The CDR3 covers 13 residues. Germline loops: CDR1 MNHNY, CDR2 SVGAGI (reference sequence). DNA for the CDR3: TGTGCCAGCATGGCCCGGGTGGGCACTGAAGCTTTCTTT. This encodes CASMARVGTEAFF.

This chain joins TRBV29-1 and TRBJ1-2; 11 positions agree with TRBD1. V was pared by 2 bases and J by 5 bases, with 7 bases of the junction left unmatched. This CDR3 spans 15 amino acids. Germline lookup yields CDR1 SQVTM and CDR2 ANQGSEA. The CDR3 coding sequence is TGCAGCGTTGAATCAGAAGGACAGGGGGCATATGGCTACACCTTC. Protein sequence: CSVESEGQGAYGYTF.

A few counts support this clone. The chain links TRBV9 to TRBJ1-4; D gene uncertain. The V end lost 1 base, the J end lost 4 bases, and 8 bases lay between the germline ends. The CDR3 length is 14 residues. Germline-derived CDR1 and CDR2 are SGDLS and YYNGEE. This chain's CDR3 is CASSVYASNEKLFF. The CDR3 coding sequence is TGTGCCAGCAGCGTATATGCCAGTAATGAAAAACTGTTTTTT.

This clone has only a few counts. This rearrangement joins TRBV30 to TRBJ2-3; D ambiguous. Germline-derived CDR1 and CDR2 are GTSNPN and SVGIG (reference sequence). The V end lost 1 base, the J end lost 9 bases, and 17 bases lay between the germline ends. This CDR3 is 14 amino acids long. In DNA form, the CDR3 reads TGTGCCTGGAGTGCAGCAGCGACCCCGCGCACGCAGTATTTT. It specifies CAWSAAATPRTQYF.

A remark on this clone: A junction boundary mismatches the germline segment, possibly from a read error. The CDR3 region has the DNA TGCGCCAGCAGCTTAAAAGACGGGTCCGGATCCCGTTTC. Protein: CASSLKDGSGSRF. V usage is TRBV5-1 and J usage is TRBJ1-2; D not certain. Looked up from germline, CDR1 is SGHRS and CDR2 is YFSETQ. The CDR3 has 13 amino acids.

The CDR3 sequence is CAWSGGQNTEAFF. As DNA, the CDR3 is TGTGCCTGGAGTGGGGGACAGAACACTGAAGCTTTCTTT. This rearrangement joins TRBV30 to TRBJ1-1; the D gene is possibly TRBD1 (6 bases). CDR3 length: 13 amino acids. The V and J ends lost 1 base and 1 base respectively, with 7 bases between them. CDR1 is GTSNPN, CDR2 SVGIG, per germline (reference sequence).

V usage is TRBV6-6 and J usage is TRBJ2-1; 11 bases map to TRBD1. The CDR3 consists of 15 residues. Germline-derived CDR1 and CDR2 are MNHNY and SVGAGI (reference sequence). V lost 4 bases, J lost 8 bases, and 7 bases stayed unmatched. The DNA for the CDR3 is TGTGCCAGCAGTTCTCTAGGACAGGGGGCCGATGAGCAGTTCTTC. Protein: CASSSLGQGADEQFF.

V usage is TRBV11-3 and J usage is TRBJ2-7, with D possibly being TRBD1 (6 bases). Trimming left V 1 base short and J 6 bases short, with 10 bases between. The length of the CDR3 is 13 residues. Germline-derived CDR1 and CDR2 are SGHNT and YENEEA. The CDR3 loop reads CASSLVGAGEQYF. The CDR3 DNA reads as TGTGCCAGCAGCTTAGTGGGGGCTGGCGAGCAGTACTTC.

This clone came up once. The CDR3 reads CAISEARDNEQFF. The DNA for the CDR3 is TGTGCCATCAGTGAGGCCAGAGACAATGAGCAGTTCTTC. The rearrangement joins TRBV10-3 to TRBJ2-1; D is undetermined. The CDR3 totals 13 residues. Trimming took off 2 bases at V and 5 bases at J, with 7 bases between the two ends. Germline V gives CDR1 ENHRY, CDR2 SYGVKD.

This clone was counted once. The rearrangement links TRBV27 to TRBJ2-7; TRBD1 agrees at 9 bases. Trimming at V came to 5 bases and at J to 7 bases, leaving 9 bases not matched to a gene. The germline V gene encodes CDR1 MNHEY and CDR2 SMNVEV (reference sequence). The CDR3 runs to 14 residues. In nucleotides, the CDR3 is TGTGCCAGCAGTGCATGGGACAGGGACTCAGAGCAGTACTTC. This sequence encodes CASSAWDRDSEQYF.

This clone has a single count. The rearrangement uses TRBV6-5 and TRBJ1-2, with unresolved D. Germline loops: CDR1 MNHEY, CDR2 SVGAGI. The CDR3 loop spans 15 amino acids. The V and J ends lost 0 bases and 2 bases respectively, with 10 bases between them. The CDR3 reads CASSYSTYSNYGYTF. CDR3 DNA: TGTGCCAGCAGTTACTCGACGTACAGCAACTATGGCTACACCTTC.

The chain is built from TRBV28 and TRBJ1-1; a possible D gene is TRBD1 (6 bases). V shed 7 bases and J shed 3 bases, with 12 bases lying between them. The CDR3 contains 13 residues. In germline, CDR1 is MDHEN, CDR2 SYDVKM. Written as DNA, the CDR3 is TGTGCCAGCACCGCCACAGGGTACACTGAAGCTTTCTTT. It is translated as CASTATGYTEAFF.

This sequence joins TRBV19 and TRBJ1-4, with D possibly being TRBD1 (6 bases). The CDR3 is made up of 15 amino acids. Germline lookup yields CDR1 LNHDA and CDR2 SQIVND (reference sequence). Between the trimmed V and J ends, which lost 9 bases and 4 bases, there was a span of 18 bases. The CDR3 nucleotides are TGTGCCAGCACTGAAGGTGGGGGCGGTAATGAAAAACTGTTTTTT. Its translation: CASTEGGGGNEKLFF.

The chain employs TRBV27 and TRBJ2-7, with D perhaps matching TRBD1 (5 bases). The CDR3 runs to 16 residues. CDR1 MNHEY and CDR2 SMNVEV come from the germline V gene (reference sequence). V shed 6 bases and J shed 0 bases, with 18 bases lying between them. CDR3 protein: CASSRGQGDSSYEQYF. The CDR3 region has the DNA TGTGCCAGCAGCCGCGGACAAGGCGATAGCTCCTACGAGCAGTACTTC.